This T cell receptor beta chain appears in the sequencing data of a study of blood T cell repertoires in COVID-19. Study information: Samples representing acute and convalescent COVID-19 were sourced from the United States, Italy and Spain. T cells, B-cell-depleted T cells, or PBMCs provided the cDNA or gDNA that served as material.

The CDR3 has 15 residues. CDR1 MDHEN and CDR2 SYDVKM come from the germline V gene. The germline V and J ends were trimmed by 10 bases and 6 bases, with 22 bases remaining between them. Per the original data handling: Estimation of nucleated cell counts was performed using reference gene primer amplification. Clones were read by immunoSEQ multiplex PCR, and TCRdb kept only the in-frame ones, dropping some. V and J calls and clone size are given by that table; D and trimming were obtained from the DNA. The sample contains approximately 110,000 clones, 85% to 90% of which appear only once. Sequences were obtained from peripheral blood. V and J are TRBV28 and TRBJ1-5, with D perhaps matching TRBD1 (6 bases). This TCR was recovered from a woman older than 75 with acute or convalescent COVID-19. The CDR3 here is CATYSRGALGQPQHF. The CDR3 bases are TGTGCCACCTATTCTCGGGGGGCCCTCGGTCAGCCCCAGCATTTT.